The 3 T cell receptor beta chains below were found in one sample sequenced in a study of T cell repertoires in cytomegalovirus infection. TCRdb used MiXCR to reprocess the reads, holding one entry per CDR3 protein. The sample consists of about 240,000 distinct CDR3 sequences, 10% to 15% of them appearing once. The sequenced sample was PBMCs. These receptors came from a human donor in good health (CMV status not recorded). Some clones in this sample may be carry-over from other donors' samples.

The table lists this clonotype with many counts. The chain uses TRBV7-2 and TRBJ2-7, with D possibly matching TRBD2 (6 bases). V lost 2 bases, J lost 4 bases, and 9 bases lay in between. The V gene's germline CDR1 is SGHTA and CDR2 FQGNSA. The CDR3 consists of 13 residues. The CDR3 region has the DNA TGTGCCAGCAGCTTACTAGGGAGGTACGAGCAGTACTTC. Protein: CASSLLGRYEQYF.

This chain connects TRBV19 to TRBJ1-1; D remains ambiguous. CDR3 length equals 13 residues. Trimming removed 6 bases from V and 5 bases from J, with 13 bases in between. In germline, CDR1 is LNHDA, CDR2 SQIVND (reference sequence). The CDR3 loop reads CASSGRLGTEAFF. In nucleotides, the CDR3 is TGTGCCAGTAGCGGCAGGCTGGGAACTGAAGCTTTCTTT.

The CDR3 DNA reads as TGTGCTAGTGGTTTGGTAGGAACTCAAGTTACCTACGAGCAGTACTTC. Translated, it gives CASGLVGTQVTYEQYF. This sequence joins TRBV12-5 and TRBJ2-7; D is unclear. The germline CDR1 and CDR2 sequences are LGHNT and FRNRAP. Trimming pared 0 bases from V and 2 bases from J, leaving 14 bases between. The CDR3 sequence is 16 residues long.